This TCR beta chain was observed in a study of early T cells in non-severe SARS-CoV-2 infection. This clonotype was seen repeatedly, ten times or more. Attachment of unique molecular identifiers to individual cDNA molecules was performed. TCRdb re-called the 5' RACE reads through MiXCR, storing one row per CDR3 protein. The sample has some 71,000 distinct CDR3 sequences, around a tenth seen once. The germline V gene encodes CDR1 MNHEY and CDR2 SVGEGT. Trimming took 7 bases from V and 4 from J, leaving 13 bases between them. The length of the CDR3 is 13 residues. The source material was whole blood. V gene TRBV6-2 or TRBV6-3 combines with J gene TRBJ1-2; D remains ambiguous. The sequence came from an adult who was a healthcare worker with PCR-confirmed SARS-CoV-2 infection or an uninfected control (not recorded which). The CDR3 nucleotides read TGTGCCAGCACAGCGGGCAGAGCCTATGGCTACACCTTC. Translated: CASTAGRAYGYTF.